These T cell receptor beta chains were read from a single sample in a study of shared clonotypes between healthy human individuals. Using immunoSEQ multiplex PCR, the repertoire was profiled, and TCRdb retains in-frame clones only, with some absent. The repertoire holds a few million clones, with under 95% as singletons. Sequencing used naive CD4+ T cells from PBMCs. The receptors shown here come from a man aged 18-30 years in good health. Some clones in this sample may be carry-over from other donors' samples. CDR3s leave out the opening cysteine and the closing phenylalanine or tryptophan. Clone size appears in some rows only: once, few, many, or a class for an expanded clone.

J gene,V gene,clone size,CDR3 protein
TRBJ2-7,TRBV11-2,once,ASSFPGGPYEQY
TRBJ1-2,TRBV28,.,ASSHRRKANYGYT
TRBJ2-2,TRBV7-3,.,ASSGASGTVTGELF
TRBJ1-2,TRBV10-3,.,AISESYRGYGYT
TRBJ2-7,TRBV6-6,.,ASSYSGSGTYEQY
TRBJ2-7,TRBV7-9,.,ASSLIASGNEQY
TRBJ2-2,TRBV21-1,.,ASSDRLNTGELF
TRBJ2-7,TRBV5-1,.,ASRSRTGGPYEQY
TRBJ2-7,TRBV29-1,.,SVEPRDRSYEQY
TRBJ2-4,TRBV28,.,ASSFQGQGNIQY
TRBJ1-2,TRBV7-9,.,ASSHPRDRRANYGYT
TRBJ1-5,TRBV19,.,ASSIPRARGSNQPQH
TRBJ2-1,TRBV14,once,ASSQVGTRRNEQF
TRBJ2-2,TRBV6-5,once,ASSRRPGSRELF
TRBJ1-2,TRBV25-1,.,ASRGQVFGSGYT
TRBJ2-7,TRBV2,.,ASKILAYEQY
TRBJ2-1,TRBV6-1,.,ASSERGYGNEQF
TRBJ2-3,TRBV30,.,AWSAGQGIDTQY
TRBJ2-1,TRBV6-1,.,ASSEDWAGAGDEQF
TRBJ1-2,TRBV19,.,ASRKQGYYGYT
TRBJ2-1,TRBV6-1,.,ASRRQGSNEQF
TRBJ2-1,TRBV6-6,.,ASSGSQNEQF
TRBJ2-1,TRBV5-4,.,ASSSPQAVSYNEQF
TRBJ1-1,TRBV28,.,ASSLTGFSEAF
TRBJ2-3,TRBV6-1,.,ASTGQAWADTQY
TRBJ2-2,TRBV4-2,.,ASSPVFYLPGQGPTGELF
TRBJ2-7,TRBV7-2,.,ASSLTTGAQSYEQY
TRBJ2-1,TRBV28,.,ASSLTGLLPNEQF
TRBJ2-7,TRBV18,.,ASSDRDRPYEQY
TRBJ2-3,TRBV10-1,.,ASSDGQRGTDTQY
TRBJ2-7,TRBV6-1,once,ASSRQGSYEQY
TRBJ1-4,TRBV10-3,.,ATSRQGEENEKLF
TRBJ2-2,TRBV15,once,ATSIGGTGELF
TRBJ2-7,TRBV6-5,.,ASSYRDGRWYEQY
TRBJ2-6,TRBV11-3,once,ASSPSGLRGANVLT
TRBJ1-1,TRBV28,.,ASSSQGAEAF
TRBJ1-4,TRBV28,.,ASHRQGTNEKLF
TRBJ1-5,TRBV2,few,ASRGGAGQPQH
TRBJ1-4,TRBV5-1,few,ASSLGQGTNEKLF
TRBJ2-2,TRBV7-2,once,ASSFNTGNTGELF
TRBJ2-1,TRBV29-1,.,SVVKLAGAYNEQF
TRBJ2-2,TRBV5-4,.,ASSDPPGAGGTGELF
TRBJ2-5,TRBV7-9,.,ASSGRLAGRQY
TRBJ2-7,TRBV27,.,ASRPTAGYEQY
TRBJ1-1,TRBV19,once,ASSTGGVTEAF
TRBJ2-3,TRBV5-1,.,ASSLGGAITDTQY
TRBJ2-6,TRBV7-3,.,ASSPTRSYGANVLT
TRBJ1-5,TRBV28,few,ASSLLGDQPQH
TRBJ2-4,TRBV9,.,ASSVERGARYIQY
TRBJ1-3,TRBV6-1,.,ASSDGTVPGNTIY
TRBJ1-2,TRBV5-6,.,ASYRETGSGYT
TRBJ2-3,TRBV10-3,.,AISTSGGNTDTQY